Presented here are 6 T cell receptor beta chains from one specimen sequenced in a study of cytomegalovirus exposure and HLA in healthy donors. It was with 60 Vbeta and 13 Jbeta primers that the PCR ran. Some clones are missing from TCRdb's copy, which holds only in-frame ones; the method was immunoSEQ multiplex PCR. This table has about 200,000 clones, around 87% appearing once. The sample taken for sequencing was PBMCs. The receptors were sampled from a woman between 18 and 29 years old in good health and CMV-seronegative.

The chain couples TRBV5-1 to TRBJ2-7; 8 bases match TRBD1. The CDR3 totals 15 residues. CDR1 and CDR2 (germline): SGHRS, YFSETQ. Trimming took 4 bases from V and 0 from J; bases not matched to a gene: 6. The CDR3 DNA follows: TGCGCCAGCAGCCCCGGGACAGGTAACTCCTACGAGCAGTACTTC. As protein: CASSPGTGNSYEQYF.

CDR3 DNA: TGTGCCAGTACCCCAGGCGGACACACACCTGTTAGCAATCAGCCCCAGCATTTT. Residues: CASTPGGHTPVSNQPQHF. The chain uses TRBV19 and TRBJ1-5; weak D call: TRBD1 (5 bases). CDR3 length equals 18 residues. V was shortened by 7 bases and J by 0 bases, with 22 bases between the two germline ends. Germline V lookup: CDR1 LNHDA, CDR2 SQIVND (reference sequence).

This chain joins TRBV15 and TRBJ2-5, with 9 bases lining up with TRBD1. This CDR3 is built from 15 residues. Trimming took 0 bases from V and 4 from J; bases not matched to a gene: 3. Germline CDR1 and CDR2: LNHNV and YYDKDF (reference sequence). The CDR3 bases are TGTGCCACCAGCAGAGATGACAGGGGGGGAGAGACCCAGTACTTC. Its translation: CATSRDDRGGETQYF.

The rearrangement uses TRBV11-3 and TRBJ1-2; D perhaps matches TRBD1 (5 bases). Trimming cost V 5 bases and J 1 base, with 14 bases left between them. Germline CDR1 and CDR2: SGHNT and YENEEA. The CDR3 runs to 15 residues. The CDR3 protein is CASSGRQNSNYGYTF. The CDR3 DNA is TGTGCCAGCAGCGGCCGACAGAACAGTAACTATGGCTACACCTTC.

The chain recombines TRBV5-6 with TRBJ1-2; 8 bases line up with TRBD1. CDR3 length: 13 residues. Germline V gene sequence: CDR1 SGHDT, CDR2 YYEEEE. J was trimmed by 8 bases and V by 3 bases; bases with no gene match: 6. This CDR3 reads CASSWTGTGGYTF. CDR3 DNA sequence: TGTGCCAGCAGCTGGACAGGGACCGGGGGCTACACCTTC.

The gene calls are TRBV28 and TRBJ1-5, with no clear D. V was trimmed by 2 bases and J by 3 bases, leaving 11 bases between them. This CDR3 has 15 amino acids. Germline V CDR1 and CDR2: MDHEN, SYDVKM. CDR3 loop: CASSLLRSTNQPQHF. DNA of the CDR3: TGTGCCAGCAGTTTACTCAGGTCGACCAATCAGCCCCAGCATTTT.